One sample yielded the 15 T cell receptor beta chains listed below, sequenced in a study of T cells in localized non-small cell lung cancer. Clones were read by immunoSEQ multiplex PCR, and TCRdb kept only the in-frame ones, dropping some. The data show some 10,000 clones, over 65% seen once. Sequenced material: peripheral blood, taken before any cancer treatment. The receptor set was obtained from a male donor aged 60 or over with stage I lung adenocarcinoma.

The J gene is TRBJ1-4, the V gene TRBV9, with TRBD1 matching over 7 bases. The V segment lost 4 bases and the J segment 7 bases; nucleotides outside the gene matches: 4. Germline assignment: CDR1 SGDLS and CDR2 YYNGEE. The CDR3 length is 13 residues. The CDR3 loop is CASSRDRGEKLFF. The CDR3 bases are TGTGCCAGCAGCCGGGACAGAGGTGAAAAACTGTTTTTT. Full variable domain (remainder filled in from reference TRBV9 and TRBJ1-4): DSGVTQTPKHLITATGQRVTLRCSPRSGDLSVYWYQQSLDQGLQFLIQYYNGEERAKGNILERFSAQQFPDLHSELNLSSLELGDSALYFCASSRDRGEKLFFGSGTQLSVL.

V usage is TRBV7-2 and J usage is TRBJ1-2; D is unresolved. V dropped 1 base and J dropped 8 bases, with 14 bases sitting between them. The CDR3 has 14 amino acids. The V gene's germline CDR1 is SGHTA and CDR2 FQGNSA. The CDR3 region is CASSLVNTVQGYTF. CDR3 nucleotide sequence: TGTGCCAGCAGCTTAGTGAACACAGTCCAGGGCTACACCTTC.

J is TRBJ2-3 and V is TRBV19; 8 bases are shared with TRBD1. V trimming: 6 bases; J trimming: 3 bases; junction bases outside the gene matches: 2. The CDR3 contains 13 residues. CDR1 and CDR2 from the germline V gene are LNHDA and SQIVND (reference sequence). This CDR3 reads CASRDRVTDTQYF. In DNA, the CDR3 is TGTGCCAGTAGGGACAGGGTGACAGATACGCAGTATTTT.

This clone was recorded a few times. The CDR3 DNA sequence: TGTGCCAGCAGTTTACCCGGTGGGGGGTACGGTTCACCCCTCCACTTT. This encodes CASSLPGGGYGSPLHF. The rearrangement joins TRBV28 to TRBJ1-6; D possibly corresponds to TRBD1 (5 bases). This CDR3 spans 16 amino acids. From germline, CDR1 is MDHEN and CDR2 SYDVKM. Between the trimmed V and J ends, which lost 2 bases and 9 bases, there was a span of 17 bases.

This sequence joins TRBV10-3 and TRBJ2-7; maybe TRBD2 (7 bases). The CDR3 spans 11 residues. Trimming left V 11 bases short and J 3 bases short, with 11 bases between. Per the germline V gene, CDR1 is ENHRY and CDR2 is SYGVKD. The CDR3 protein is CASGGIYEQYF. The CDR3 region has the DNA TGTGCCTCGGGGGGCATCTACGAGCAGTACTTC.

The rearrangement joins TRBV25-1 to TRBJ2-1, with D perhaps matching TRBD1 (6 bases). The CDR3 is made up of 13 amino acids. Germline lookup yields CDR1 MGHDK and CDR2 SYGVNS. Trimming took off 3 bases at V and 6 bases at J, with 9 bases between the two ends. The CDR3 nucleotides are TGTGCCAGCAGTGATTCAGGGGTCAATGAGCAGTTCTTC. Residues: CASSDSGVNEQFF.

This chain joins TRBV27 and TRBJ1-2, with D uncertain. The CDR3 runs 16 residues. Germline V CDR1 and CDR2: MNHEY, SMNVEV (reference sequence). Trimming cost V 0 bases and J 6 bases, with 17 bases left between them. DNA for the CDR3: TGTGCCAGCAGTTTATCGTATAGGGAGACGGAGGATGGCTACACCTTC. Protein: CASSLSYRETEDGYTF.

The genes are TRBV7-9 and TRBJ1-6; the match to TRBD1 covers 9 bases. The V gene's germline CDR1 is SEHNR and CDR2 FQNEAQ (reference sequence). This CDR3 has 16 amino acids. After removal of 6 bases from V and 3 bases from J, the junction contained 6 bases not matched to a gene. CDR3 region: CASSQGQGFYNSPLHF. CDR3 in DNA: TGTGCCAGCAGTCAGGGACAGGGTTTCTATAATTCACCCCTCCACTTT.

V gene TRBV19 combines with J gene TRBJ1-3; a possible D gene is TRBD1 (6 bases). Trimming shortened V by 7 bases and J by 5 bases, and 15 bases separated the two germline ends. CDR3 length: 14 amino acids. CDR1 is LNHDA, CDR2 SQIVND, per germline (reference sequence). The CDR3 DNA reads TGTGCCAGTACCCTCACCGGACAGAGAAACACCATATATTTT. This sequence encodes CASTLTGQRNTIYF.

The CDR3 region has the DNA TGTGCCAGCAGTTACGGGGGTGAAACCGGGGAGCTGTTTTTT. Translating it yields CASSYGGETGELFF. V usage is TRBV6-5 and J usage is TRBJ2-2; perhaps D is TRBD1 or TRBD2 (5 bases each). The germline CDR1 and CDR2 sequences are MNHEY and SVGAGI. The CDR3 runs to 14 residues. Trimming pared 2 bases from V and 5 bases from J, leaving 9 bases between.

The J gene is TRBJ1-1, the V gene TRBV6-4; D gene unclear. Germline CDR1 and CDR2: MRHNA and SNTAGT. The CDR3 sequence is 15 residues long. Trimming took 0 bases from V and 3 from J, leaving 11 bases between them. The CDR3 region is CASSDSFNGDTEAFF. The CDR3 DNA is TGTGCCAGCAGTGACTCGTTTAATGGGGACACTGAAGCTTTCTTT.

This sequence joins TRBV11-2 and TRBJ2-7, with 7 nucleotides matching TRBD1. Germline V gene data show CDR1 as SGHAT and CDR2 as FQNNGV. Trimming cost V 4 bases and J 7 bases; bases outside gene matches: 7. This CDR3 has 13 amino acids. The CDR3 loop is CASSSTGAYEQYF. CDR3 nucleotide sequence: TGTGCCAGCAGCTCTACAGGGGCTTATGAGCAGTACTTC.

This clone was counted once. V is TRBV11-3 and J is TRBJ2-1; D remains ambiguous. Germline CDR1 reads SGHNT; CDR2 reads YENEEA. The CDR3 contains 16 residues. Trimming took 1 base from V and 0 from J, leaving 10 bases between them. The CDR3 coding sequence is TGTGCCAGCAGCTTAGGAGGATTAAGCTCCTACAATGAGCAGTTCTTC. Amino acid sequence: CASSLGGLSSYNEQFF.

The V and J genes are TRBV7-9 and TRBJ1-1, with TRBD1 identical over 8 bases. V shed 4 bases and J 1 base; nucleotides not matched to a gene: 8. The CDR3 consists of 16 residues. Germline V gives CDR1 SEHNR, CDR2 FQNEAQ (reference sequence). The CDR3 bases are TGTGCCAGCAGCTCGCCGGGACAGGTAAAGAACACTGAAGCTTTCTTT. It yields the protein CASSSPGQVKNTEAFF.

V and J are TRBV12-5 and TRBJ1-1, with a weak D call TRBD1 (6 bases). Trimming took off 6 bases at V and 3 bases at J, with 11 bases between the two ends. The germline CDR1 and CDR2 sequences are LGHNT and FRNRAP. There are 13 residues in the CDR3. CDR3 coding DNA: TGTGCTAGTGGGGACAGTGGATACACTGAAGCTTTCTTT. It translates to CASGDSGYTEAFF.